This T cell receptor beta chain was profiled in a study of tumor and adjacent non-tumor tissue in lung cancer. Study-level background: The cohort had around eleven adenocarcinoma, a couple of squamous cell and 1 small cell patients. Study outcomes and limitations: Compared with tumor, normal lung showed significantly lower TCR diversity.

The template was RNA from unsorted bulk tissue. Chemotherapy-naive patients with new lung cancer underwent thoracic surgery in China, August–November 2014. Three rounds of nested PCR, following a modified ARM-PCR protocol, produced the TCRbeta library. TCRdb itself ran the multiplex PCR reads through MiXCR, one entry per CDR3 protein. The sample contains under 140,000 distinct CDR3 sequences, roughly 84% of which appear only once. About this clonotype: Its specificity is not known. A read error may account for a junction end that differs from germline.

Looked up from germline, CDR1 is SGHNT and CDR2 is YYREEE (reference sequence). This CDR3 has 14 amino acids. The chain employs TRBV5-4 and TRBJ1-1; unclear D gene. Sequencing was done on a sample of lung tumor tissue. The source is a man in his 70s with non-small cell lung cancer. The CDR3, as DNA: TGTGCCAGCAGCTTCGACATGGGGAGCACTGAAGTTTTCTTT. Amino acid sequence: CASSFDMGSTEVFF.